This T cell receptor beta chain originates from a study of T-cell memory formation after mild COVID-19 (dated by TCRdb to 2020 to 2023). A note on the overall study: TCR sequence clusters from the two donors were largely donor specific. T-cell clones expanding and contracting after mild COVID-19 in two donors were tracked by longitudinal TCRalpha and TCRbeta repertoire sequencing. The cohort comprised two young, previously healthy adult volunteers, one female and one male.

This clonotype has at least ten counts. Its antigen is unknown. No base-level quality is on record; no much larger clone is a single base apart. What the authors observed across the whole study: Clones that contracted from day 15 to 85 showed balanced CD4/CD8 phenotypes, whereas a second wave of clones that expanded from day 15 to 37 leaned towards CD4+. Only a couple of mild cases were covered in the study, and larger cohorts including severe cases with pre-infection samples were considered necessary. SARS-CoV-2 specificity was not confirmed for the second-wave clones peaking on day 37. Contracting CD4+ clones were found mainly in CM and EM memory subsets, while CD8+ clones were enriched in EMRA. Some responding clones were detected in pre-infection memory, suggesting pre-existing cross-reactive memory T cells joined the SARS-CoV-2 response.

Instrument on record: Illumina NovaSeq 6000. Using 5'RACE with constant-segment primers, TCRalpha and TCRbeta cDNA libraries were constructed, with sample barcodes and unique molecular identifiers added in the process. Trizol reagent was used to extract RNA from every sample. Amplification of the libraries took two PCR steps, and the second step added a second sample barcode plus Illumina TruSeq adapters. Sequencing of the libraries was done on an Illumina NovaSeq, producing 2 x 150 bp paired-end reads. The authors' pipeline ran thus. Demultiplexing of reads and collapsing into UMI-guided consensus sequences were performed with migec v1.2.7. Using mixcr v2.1.11, the UMI consensuses were aligned to TRA and TRB V and J templates and assembled into clonotypes. Clonotypes were classified as expanded or contracted when called significant by both edgeR and NoisET, with noise models trained on biological replicates. For edgeR calls, the cutoffs were a false discovery rate-adjusted p below 0.01 and a log2 fold-change threshold of 1. As an exploratory analysis of dynamics, PCA with hierarchical clustering was applied to max-normalized trajectories of the 1000 most abundant clonotypes. Each responding clone was given a CD4 or CD8 phenotype based on the CD4+ and CD8+ repertoires, which had been sequenced separately. The public sequencing data were trimmed at Q25 with fastp and processed into clonotypes with MiXCR by TCRdb, which kept only in-frame beta chains. Here each entry gathers all rows of one CDR3 protein and keeps the most common genes and DNA. The authors' filters were not applied to this entry. Counted in this sample were roughly 100,000 distinct CDR3 sequences; roughly 12% of them appeared once. Roughly 27% of the sample lies in the top ten.

Ficoll-Paque density gradient centrifugation was used to isolate PBMCs. V and J are trimmed by 6 bases and 2 bases, and the gene matches miss 9 bases of the junction. The CDR3 holds 15 amino acids from the cysteine to the phenylalanine. Only the CDR3 portion is preserved as DNA: 45 bases, with reading frame beginning at the first base. CDR1 is given as LGHNT and CDR2 as FRNRAP, both from the germline V gene. The chain links TRBV12-5 with TRBJ2-7; TRBD1 matches 8 bases in the middle. Material for sequencing was PBMCs or a T cell subset sorted from them (not recorded which). The clonotype was recovered from an adult woman who had mild COVID-19 (a few samples of this study predate the infection). The sample titles of this study are shuffled in the database, so cell type and time point are left out; the donor was told from shared clones. The nucleotides read TGTGCTAGTGGCCTATTGACAGGGGATCCCTACGAGCAGTACTTC. This yields the protein CASGLLTGDPYEQYF.